Following are 13 T cell receptor beta chains from one sample sequenced in a study of T cell responses to AZD1222 COVID-19 vaccine. TCRdb's copy holds only in-frame clones and misses some; the assay was immunoSEQ multiplex PCR. The table shows some 92,000 clones, with 70% to 90% occurring only once. Here the sequenced sample was peripheral blood, taken on day 0 of AZD1222 vaccination. Every receptor here comes from an adult in good health.

The V call is TRBV5-1, the J call TRBJ1-1, with a possible D match to TRBD1 (6 bases). Deletions cut 7 bases from V and 1 base from J, with 14 bases between. Germline V CDR1 and CDR2: SGHRS, YFSETQ. This CDR3 region has 14 residues. The CDR3 nucleotides are TGCGCCAGCGGAACACAGGACAGGAACACTGAAGCTTTCTTT. Residues: CASGTQDRNTEAFF.

This chain joins TRBV18 and TRBJ2-7; 9 bases are shared with TRBD2. CDR3 size: 14 residues. Germline V lookup: CDR1 KGHSH, CDR2 LQKENI. With 3 bases clipped from V and 3 bases from J, the junction kept 3 bases outside the gene matches. The CDR3 loop reads CASSPSSGIYEQYF. DNA for the CDR3: TGTGCCAGCTCACCGTCTAGCGGGATCTACGAGCAGTACTTC.

This sequence joins TRBV20-1 and TRBJ1-4; the D is unclear. The CDR3 runs 10 residues. Trimming took off 3 bases at V and 7 bases at J, with 3 bases between the two ends. CDR1 and CDR2 (germline): DFQATT, SNEGSKA (reference sequence). CDR3 DNA sequence: TGCAGTGCTAGTACTGAAAAACTGTTTTTT. It specifies CSASTEKLFF.

The chain carries TRBV15 and TRBJ2-1; D is perhaps TRBD2 (5 bases). Germline CDR1 LNHNV, CDR2 YYDKDF (reference sequence). The CDR3 is 15 amino acids. Trimming took 8 bases from V and 0 from J, leaving 14 bases between them. The CDR3 nucleotides are TGTGCCACCGCGGGTATCAGGAGCTCCTACAATGAGCAGTTCTTC. Its translation: CATAGIRSSYNEQFF.

J is TRBJ1-3 and V is TRBV28, with no clear D. The length of the CDR3 is 18 residues. CDR1 and CDR2 (germline): MDHEN, SYDVKM. The V and J ends lost 0 bases and 0 bases respectively, with 15 bases between them. The CDR3 region has the DNA TGTGCCAGCAGTTTATGCCAGAGCGACTCCTACTCTGGAAACACCATATATTTT. Amino acids: CASSLCQSDSYSGNTIYF.

The V call is TRBV5-1, the J call TRBJ2-7, with 9 bases aligning to TRBD1. CDR1 and CDR2 (germline): SGHRS, YFSETQ. The CDR3 runs to 13 residues. V was clipped by 4 bases and J by 5 bases; unmatched bases: 4. The CDR3 bases are TGCGCCAGCAGCCCAGGGGACAGGGACGAGCAGTACTTC. Translating gives CASSPGDRDEQYF.

The chain couples TRBV28 to TRBJ2-5, with TRBD2 identical over 11 bases. Germline V gene data show CDR1 as MDHEN and CDR2 as SYDVKM. The CDR3 consists of 15 residues. V was pared by 8 bases and J by 1 base, with 6 bases of the junction left unmatched. This chain's CDR3 is CASSIAGGLQETQYF. The CDR3 nucleotides read TGTGCCAGCTCAATAGCGGGAGGGCTCCAAGAGACCCAGTACTTC. Full variable domain (outside the CDR3, taken from reference TRBV28 and TRBJ2-5): DVKVTQSSRYLVKRTGEKVFLECVQDMDHENMFWYRQDPGLGLRLIYFSYDVKMKEKGDIPEGYSVSREKKERFSLILESASTNQTSMYLCASSIAGGLQETQYFGPGTRLLVL.

V gene TRBV27 combines with J gene TRBJ2-7; 9 positions agree with TRBD2. The V and J ends lost 7 bases and 2 bases, in that order; junction bases with no gene match: 12. CDR3 size: 16 residues. Germline V gene data show CDR1 as MNHEY and CDR2 as SMNVEV (reference sequence). The CDR3 coding sequence is TGTGCCAGCAACCGTCTTAGCGGGAGCTCTCCCTACGAGCAGTACTTC. It translates to CASNRLSGSSPYEQYF.

Concerning this clone: Other DNA variants within this sample encode the same CDR3. V usage is TRBV7-9 and J usage is TRBJ2-7, with D hard to call. The CDR3 runs to 12 residues. The germline gives CDR1 SEHNR, CDR2 FQNEAQ (reference sequence). V was clipped by 1 base and J by 1 base, with 2 bases between them. CDR3 in amino acids: CASSLGSYEQYF. DNA of the CDR3: TGTGCCAGCAGCTTAGGGTCCTACGAGCAGTACTTC.

The chain links TRBV4-1 to TRBJ2-7, with TRBD1 identical over 12 bases. CDR1 and CDR2 (germline): MGHRA, YSYEKL. Trimming took 4 bases from V and 2 from J; bases not matched to a gene: 3. CDR3 length: 15 amino acids. The CDR3 sequence: CASSPGQGATYEQYF. The CDR3 DNA reads as TGCGCCAGCAGCCCGGGACAGGGGGCTACCTACGAGCAGTACTTC.

This sequence joins TRBV11-2 and TRBJ1-1; 9 nucleotides align to TRBD1. From germline, CDR1 is SGHAT and CDR2 FQNNGV. Trimming at V came to 5 bases and at J to 1 base, leaving 11 bases not matched to a gene. This CDR3 is 17 amino acids long. The CDR3 sequence: CASSLGTGGFKNTEAFF. CDR3 sequence (DNA): TGTGCCAGCAGCCTCGGAACAGGGGGCTTTAAGAACACTGAAGCTTTCTTT. The full variable domain, rest sourced from reference TRBV11-2 and TRBJ1-1, is EAGVAQSPRYKIIEKRQSVAFWCNPISGHATLYWYQQILGQGPKLLIQFQNNGVVDDSQLPKDRFSAERLKGVDSTLKIQPAKLEDSAVYLCASSLGTGGFKNTEAFFGQGTRLTVV.

This clone appeared once. In nucleotides, the CDR3 is TGTGCCAGCTCACTCCTCACAGATAGCAATCAGCCCCAGCATTTT. Translation: CASSLLTDSNQPQHF. The gene calls are TRBV18 and TRBJ1-5; D remains unclear. This CDR3 is 15 amino acids long. The germline V gene encodes CDR1 KGHSH and CDR2 LQKENI. V was trimmed by 4 bases and J by 0 bases, leaving 10 bases between them.

The chain employs TRBV4-2 and TRBJ1-6; tentative D call: TRBD1 (5 bases). The CDR3 is made up of 17 amino acids. The germline CDR1 and CDR2 sequences are LGHNA and YNFKEQ. The V gene lost 1 base and the J gene lost 0 bases, with 10 bases spanning the gap. CDR3 sequence: CASSQGGASSYNSPLHF. The CDR3 DNA reads as TGTGCCAGCAGCCAAGGCGGGGCCAGCTCCTATAATTCACCCCTCCACTTT.